The clone carrying this T cell receptor beta chain was seen only a few times. This record comes from a study of identical twins. The CDR3 is 14 amino acids. The V and J ends lost 6 bases and 5 bases respectively, with 19 bases between them. Germline assignment: CDR1 DFQATT and CDR2 SNEGSKA (reference sequence). TCRdb re-called the 5' RACE reads with MiXCR, one entry per CDR3 protein. The table records under 800,000 distinct CDR3 sequences, 20% to 25% of them present only once. This sample also belongs to another study, concerning T cells expressing NK-cell markers. As that report states: Sequenced donors, eight in total, included seven who were HCMV-seropositive and one who was seronegative.

Specimen: PBMCs. This sequence originates from a woman between 18 and 30 years old in good health. The rearrangement joins TRBV20-1 to TRBJ2-5, with a weak D call TRBD2 (5 bases). The CDR3 nucleotides read TGCAGTGCCCTCGGACCCAGAGGGTTGGAGACCCAGTACTTC. It codes for CSALGPRGLETQYF.